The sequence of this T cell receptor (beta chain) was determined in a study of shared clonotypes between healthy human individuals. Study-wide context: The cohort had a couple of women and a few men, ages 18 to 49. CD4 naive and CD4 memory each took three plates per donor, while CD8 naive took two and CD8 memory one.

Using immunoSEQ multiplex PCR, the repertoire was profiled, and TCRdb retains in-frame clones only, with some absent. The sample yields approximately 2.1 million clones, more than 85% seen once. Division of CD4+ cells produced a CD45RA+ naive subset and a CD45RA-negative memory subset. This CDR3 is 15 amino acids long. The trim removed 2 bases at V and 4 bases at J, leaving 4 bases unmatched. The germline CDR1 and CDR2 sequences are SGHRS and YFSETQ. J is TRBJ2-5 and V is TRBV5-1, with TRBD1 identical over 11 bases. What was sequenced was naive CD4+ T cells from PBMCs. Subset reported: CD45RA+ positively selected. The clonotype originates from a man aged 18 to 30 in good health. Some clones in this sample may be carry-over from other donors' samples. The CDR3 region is CASSFTGTGGETQYF. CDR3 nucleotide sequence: TGCGCCAGCAGCTTTACCGGGACAGGGGGAGAGACCCAGTACTTC.